This T cell receptor beta chain was recovered during a study of CD8 T cells in ankylosing spondylitis. A remark on this clonotype: Its antigen is not identified.

General study points: Among TCR beta sequences, a motif of eight highly homologous variants appeared characteristic of ankylosing spondylitis blood.

TCRdb itself ran the 5' RACE reads through MiXCR, one entry per CDR3 protein. Seen here are some 700,000 distinct CDR3 sequences, under 20% observed once, and the top ten hold approximately 18%. V was trimmed by 5 bases and J by 0 bases, leaving 17 bases between them. This CDR3 comprises 17 residues. Germline V gene data show CDR1 as KGHSH and CDR2 as LQKENI. Material: blood, either unsorted or a sorted T cell fraction (not recorded which). This chain links TRBV18 with TRBJ2-4; the D gene is possibly TRBD1 (6 bases). The clonotype was recovered from a male donor with ankylosing spondylitis. The CDR3 spells CASSADRQAPAKNIQYF. CDR3 DNA sequence: TGTGCCAGCTCAGCTGACCGACAGGCCCCAGCCAAAAACATTCAGTACTTC.